This T cell receptor beta chain was captured in a study of blood T cell repertoires in COVID-19. The CDR3 is 11 amino acids. The germline V gene has CDR1 MDHEN and CDR2 SYDVKM. V lost 3 bases to trimming and J lost 12 bases, with 11 bases between them. Method: immunoSEQ multiplex PCR; TCRdb's copy keeps in-frame clones and lacks some. The sample contains some 5,200 clones, roughly 84% of which appear only once. This receptor was taken from a woman older than 75 with acute or convalescent COVID-19. Sequenced: peripheral blood. The chain is built from TRBV28 and TRBJ1-1; possible D gene TRBD1, 5 bases. The chain's CDR3 is CASSLGGRTFF. The CDR3 DNA reads as TGTGCCAGCAGTTTGGGGGGAAGAACTTTCTTT.